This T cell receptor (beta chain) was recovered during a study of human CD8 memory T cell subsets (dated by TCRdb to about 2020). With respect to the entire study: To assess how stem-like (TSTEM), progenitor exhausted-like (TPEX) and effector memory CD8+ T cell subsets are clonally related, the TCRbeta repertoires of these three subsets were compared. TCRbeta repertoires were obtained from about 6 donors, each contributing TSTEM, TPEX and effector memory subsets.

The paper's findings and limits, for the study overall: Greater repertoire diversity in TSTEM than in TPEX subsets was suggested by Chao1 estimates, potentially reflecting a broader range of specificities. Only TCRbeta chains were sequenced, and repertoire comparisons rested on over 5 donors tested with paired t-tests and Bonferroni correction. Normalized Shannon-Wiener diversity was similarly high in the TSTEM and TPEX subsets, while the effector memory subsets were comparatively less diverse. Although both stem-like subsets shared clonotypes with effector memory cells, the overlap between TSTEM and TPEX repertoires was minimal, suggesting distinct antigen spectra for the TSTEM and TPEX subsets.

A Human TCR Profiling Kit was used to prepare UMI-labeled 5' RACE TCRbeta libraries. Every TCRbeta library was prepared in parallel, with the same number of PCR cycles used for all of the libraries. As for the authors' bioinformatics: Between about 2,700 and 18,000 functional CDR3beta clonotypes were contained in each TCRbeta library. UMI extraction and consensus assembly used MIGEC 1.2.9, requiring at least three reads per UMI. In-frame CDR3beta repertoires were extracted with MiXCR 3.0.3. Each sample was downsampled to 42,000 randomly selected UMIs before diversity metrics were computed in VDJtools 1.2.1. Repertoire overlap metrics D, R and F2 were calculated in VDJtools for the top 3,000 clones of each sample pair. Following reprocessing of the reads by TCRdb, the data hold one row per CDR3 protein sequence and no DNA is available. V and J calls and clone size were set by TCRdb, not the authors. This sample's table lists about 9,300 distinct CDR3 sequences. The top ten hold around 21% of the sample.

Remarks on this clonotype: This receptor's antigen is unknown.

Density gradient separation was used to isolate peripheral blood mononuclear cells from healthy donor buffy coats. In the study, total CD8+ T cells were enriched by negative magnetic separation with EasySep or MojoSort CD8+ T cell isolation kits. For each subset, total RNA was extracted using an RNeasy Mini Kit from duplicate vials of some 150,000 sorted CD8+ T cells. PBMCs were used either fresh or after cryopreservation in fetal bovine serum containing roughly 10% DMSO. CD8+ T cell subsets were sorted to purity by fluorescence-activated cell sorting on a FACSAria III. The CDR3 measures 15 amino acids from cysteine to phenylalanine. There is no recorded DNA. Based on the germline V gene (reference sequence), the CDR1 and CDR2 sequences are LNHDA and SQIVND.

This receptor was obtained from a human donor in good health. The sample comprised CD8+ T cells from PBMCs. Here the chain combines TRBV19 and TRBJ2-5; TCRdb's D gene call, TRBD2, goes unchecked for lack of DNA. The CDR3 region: CASSSLAGQQETQYF.